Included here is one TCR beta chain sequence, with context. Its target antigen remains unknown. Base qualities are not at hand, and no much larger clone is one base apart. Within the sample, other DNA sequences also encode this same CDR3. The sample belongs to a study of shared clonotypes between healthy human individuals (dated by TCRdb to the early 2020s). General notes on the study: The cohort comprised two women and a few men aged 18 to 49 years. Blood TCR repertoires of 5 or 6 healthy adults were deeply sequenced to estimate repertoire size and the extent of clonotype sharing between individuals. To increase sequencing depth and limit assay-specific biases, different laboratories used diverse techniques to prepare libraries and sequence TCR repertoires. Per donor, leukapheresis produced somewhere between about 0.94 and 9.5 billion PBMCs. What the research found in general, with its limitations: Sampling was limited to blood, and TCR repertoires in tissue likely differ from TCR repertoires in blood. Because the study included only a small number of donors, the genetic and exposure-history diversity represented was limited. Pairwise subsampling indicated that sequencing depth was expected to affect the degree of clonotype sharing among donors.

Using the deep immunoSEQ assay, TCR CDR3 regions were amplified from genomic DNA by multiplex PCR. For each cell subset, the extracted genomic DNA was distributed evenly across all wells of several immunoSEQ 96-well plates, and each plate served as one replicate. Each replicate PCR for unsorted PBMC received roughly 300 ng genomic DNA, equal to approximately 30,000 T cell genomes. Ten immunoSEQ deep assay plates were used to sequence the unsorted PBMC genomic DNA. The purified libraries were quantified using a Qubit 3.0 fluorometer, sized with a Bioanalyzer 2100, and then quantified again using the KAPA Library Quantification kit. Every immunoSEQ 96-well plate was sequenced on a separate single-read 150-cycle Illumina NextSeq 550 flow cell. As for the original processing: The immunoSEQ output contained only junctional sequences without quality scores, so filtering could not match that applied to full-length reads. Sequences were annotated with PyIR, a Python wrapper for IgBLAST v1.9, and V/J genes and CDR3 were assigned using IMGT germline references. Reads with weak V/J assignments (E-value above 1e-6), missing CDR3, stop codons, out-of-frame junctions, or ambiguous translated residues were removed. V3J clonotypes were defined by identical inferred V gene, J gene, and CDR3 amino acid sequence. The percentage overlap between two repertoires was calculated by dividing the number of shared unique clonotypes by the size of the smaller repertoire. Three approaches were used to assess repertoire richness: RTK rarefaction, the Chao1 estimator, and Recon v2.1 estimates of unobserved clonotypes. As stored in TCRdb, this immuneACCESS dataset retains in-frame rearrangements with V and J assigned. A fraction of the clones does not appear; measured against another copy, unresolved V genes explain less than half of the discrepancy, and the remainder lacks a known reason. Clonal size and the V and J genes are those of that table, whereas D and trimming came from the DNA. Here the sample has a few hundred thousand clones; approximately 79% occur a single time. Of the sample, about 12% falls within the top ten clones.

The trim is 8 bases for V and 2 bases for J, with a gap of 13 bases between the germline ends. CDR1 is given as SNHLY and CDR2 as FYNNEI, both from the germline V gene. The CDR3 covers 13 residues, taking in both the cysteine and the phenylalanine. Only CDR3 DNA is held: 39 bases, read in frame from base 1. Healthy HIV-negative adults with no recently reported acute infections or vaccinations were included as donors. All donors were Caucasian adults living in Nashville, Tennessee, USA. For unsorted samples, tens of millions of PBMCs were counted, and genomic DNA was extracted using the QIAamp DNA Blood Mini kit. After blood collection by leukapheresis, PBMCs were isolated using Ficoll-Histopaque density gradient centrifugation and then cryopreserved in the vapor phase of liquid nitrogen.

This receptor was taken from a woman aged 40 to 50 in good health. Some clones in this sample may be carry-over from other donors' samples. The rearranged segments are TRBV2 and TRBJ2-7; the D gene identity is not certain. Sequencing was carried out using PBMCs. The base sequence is TGTGCCAGCCGAGGCCCAGAACCCTACGAGCAGTACTTC. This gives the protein CASRGPEPYEQYF.